The clone carrying this T cell receptor beta chain was counted at least ten times. Its cognate antigen is unknown. The sample originates from a study of early T cells in non-severe SARS-CoV-2 infection. TCRdb itself ran the 5' RACE reads through MiXCR, one entry per CDR3 protein. The sample has around 33,000 distinct CDR3 sequences, approximately 4.2% seen once; the top ten hold about an eighth. V shed 6 bases and J shed 5 bases, with 17 bases lying between them. CDR3 length: 15 amino acids. Germline loops: CDR1 SGHRS, CDR2 YFSETQ. Overall study results and limits: Private and CD4 specificities were missed by VDJdb matching, skewed to anti-spike CD8.

J is TRBJ2-2 and V is TRBV5-1; D may be TRBD2 (6 bases). The receptor comes from an adult who was a healthcare worker with PCR-confirmed SARS-CoV-2 infection or an uninfected control (not recorded which). The specimen sequenced was whole blood. The CDR3 protein is CASNMDYRRTGELFF. The CDR3, as DNA: TGCGCCAGCAATATGGACTACAGAAGGACCGGGGAGCTGTTTTTT.